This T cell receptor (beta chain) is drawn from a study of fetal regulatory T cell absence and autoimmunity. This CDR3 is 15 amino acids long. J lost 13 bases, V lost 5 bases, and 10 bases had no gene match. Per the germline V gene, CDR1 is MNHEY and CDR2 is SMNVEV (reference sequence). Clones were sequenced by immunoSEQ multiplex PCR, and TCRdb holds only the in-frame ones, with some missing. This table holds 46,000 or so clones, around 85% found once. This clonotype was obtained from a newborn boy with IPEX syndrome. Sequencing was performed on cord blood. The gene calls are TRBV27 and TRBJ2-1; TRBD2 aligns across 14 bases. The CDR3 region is CASSPGLAGGKTQFF. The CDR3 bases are TGTGCCAGCAGTCCCGGACTAGCGGGAGGAAAGACCCAGTTCTTC.